The T cell receptor beta chain under discussion was sequenced for a study of T cells in Graves' hyperthyroidism and ophthalmopathy. About the research overall: At initial diagnosis, before any treatment had begun, peripheral blood was obtained.

Looked up from germline, CDR1 is SQVTM and CDR2 is ANQGSEA. The V end lost 2 bases, the J end lost 2 bases, and 9 bases lay between the germline ends. The CDR3 is 13 residues long. Authors of the study amplified TCR beta CDR3 regions from RNA transcripts. TCR CDR3 regions were first amplified by RT-PCR with HTBI primers. A single record per CDR3 protein comes from TCRdb applying MiXCR to the multiplex PCR reads. The sample includes approximately 34,000 distinct CDR3 sequences, 52% of them seen just once. Study results and limitations: It was a median approximately 6 months before onset that the model predicted ophthalmopathy.

Each diagnosis was grounded in clinical symptoms, serum thyroxine and TRAb, thyroid ultrasound, and orbital computed tomography. As regards this clonotype: Its antigen is unknown.

The chain recombines TRBV29-1 with TRBJ1-1; tentative D call: TRBD1 (5 bases). The source material was blood. The sequence was obtained from a woman aged 40-49 years with Graves' ophthalmopathy. The CDR3 loop reads CSVEHTGNTEAFF. For the CDR3, the DNA is TGCAGCGTTGAACATACAGGTAACACTGAAGCTTTCTTT.